The 21 T cell receptor beta chains listed next were all sequenced from one sample in a study of blood T cell repertoires in COVID-19. Profiling relied on immunoSEQ multiplex PCR, and the TCRdb table lists in-frame clones only, not all of them. The profile covers about 340,000 clones, with around 83% appearing a single time and 2.5% to 3.5% taken by the ten largest. The sequenced sample consisted of peripheral blood. The receptors here all came from a man aged 30-40 years with active or convalescent COVID-19.

In its sample, this clone was seen once. The chain recombines TRBV7-2 with TRBJ2-7; tentative D call: TRBD1 (5 bases). This CDR3 contains 13 residues. CDR1 SGHTA and CDR2 FQGNSA come from the germline V gene. Trimming pared 0 bases from V and 3 bases from J, leaving 6 bases between. This CDR3 reads CASSLAQDYEQYF. CDR3 bases: TGTGCCAGCAGCTTAGCACAGGACTACGAGCAGTACTTC.

V is TRBV4-1 and J is TRBJ2-5, with D perhaps TRBD1 (5 bases). Between the trimmed V and J ends, which lost 5 bases and 2 bases, there was a span of 9 bases. The CDR3 is 13 residues long. Germline V gene lookup returns CDR1 MGHRA and CDR2 YSYEKL. The CDR3 sequence: CASSTRQQETQYF. The CDR3 DNA is TGCGCCAGCAGCACCAGACAGCAAGAGACCCAGTACTTC.

The chain recombines TRBV10-1 with TRBJ2-7; possibly TRBD2 for D (5 bases). From germline, CDR1 is WNHNN and CDR2 SYGVQD (reference sequence). V shed 8 bases and J shed 6 bases, with 23 bases lying between them. The CDR3 length is 15 residues. The CDR3 sequence is CASGTRTRVRREQYF. The CDR3 nucleotides read TGCGCCAGCGGAACCCGGACGAGGGTGAGGCGCGAGCAGTACTTC.

This sequence joins TRBV18 and TRBJ2-1, with D tentatively TRBD2 (6 bases). The CDR3 length is 14 residues. Trimming took 0 bases from V and 3 from J, leaving 6 bases between them. Germline CDR1 is KGHSH and CDR2 is LQKENI. In DNA form, the CDR3 reads TGTGCCAGCTCACCACCGGACTACTACAATGAGCAGTTCTTC. It encodes CASSPPDYYNEQFF.

The sample holds one count of this clone. This chain uses TRBV4-2 with TRBJ2-3, with D hard to call. The V end lost 0 bases, the J end lost 3 bases, and 10 bases lay between the germline ends. There are 15 residues in the CDR3. Germline lookup yields CDR1 LGHNA and CDR2 YNFKEQ. CDR3 region: CASSQEEMRTDTQYF. The CDR3 DNA is TGTGCCAGCAGCCAAGAGGAGATGAGGACAGATACGCAGTATTTT.

The chain carries TRBV6-5 and TRBJ1-5; D may be TRBD1 (5 bases). Germline values: CDR1 MNHEY, CDR2 SVGAGI. The CDR3 totals 15 residues. The V end was cut by 2 bases, the J end by 3 bases, with 11 bases between. CDR3 residues: CASSYGGDDNQPQHF. DNA of the CDR3: TGTGCCAGCAGTTACGGGGGGGATGACAATCAGCCCCAGCATTTT.

This clone appeared a single time. The chain links TRBV7-8 to TRBJ2-5; TRBD2 matches at 10 bases. In germline, CDR1 is SGHVS, CDR2 FQNEAQ. Trimming cost V 5 bases and J 1 base; bases outside gene matches: 7. The CDR3 is made up of 16 amino acids. CDR3 DNA sequence: TGTGCCAGCAGCGTACTAGCGGGGTGGGGCCAAGAGACCCAGTACTTC. Residues: CASSVLAGWGQETQYF.

This sequence joins TRBV18 and TRBJ2-7; 8 positions agree with TRBD1. Losses at the gene ends were 6 bases for V and 2 bases for J; bases not matched to a gene: 6. The CDR3 has 14 residues. The germline CDR1 and CDR2 sequences are KGHSH and LQKENI. The CDR3 nucleotides read TGTGCCAGCTCTCCGGGACAGGCCCCCTACGAGCAGTACTTC. Its protein is CASSPGQAPYEQYF.

V and J are TRBV6-5 and TRBJ2-1; D unresolved. The germline V gene has CDR1 MNHEY and CDR2 SVGAGI. With 0 bases removed from V and 7 bases from J, the gap between germline ends came to 16 bases. The CDR3 contains 16 residues. CDR3 loop: CASSYSAAGLRNEQFF. CDR3 coding DNA: TGTGCCAGCAGTTACTCGGCAGCCGGGTTAAGGAATGAGCAGTTCTTC.

The chain employs TRBV4-3 and TRBJ1-2; TRBD1 might be the D (6 bases). There are 15 residues in the CDR3. CDR1 is LGHNA, CDR2 YSLEER, per germline. V was cut by 0 bases and J by 2 bases, with 10 bases left in between. As DNA, the CDR3 is TGCGCCAGCAGCCAAGATATAGGACAGAACTATGGCTACACCTTC. Encoded protein: CASSQDIGQNYGYTF.

This clone came up once. The genes are TRBV7-3 and TRBJ2-5; 13 bases agree with TRBD2. CDR3 length: 15 amino acids. Germline V gene lookup returns CDR1 SGHTA and CDR2 FQGTGA. V lost 5 bases and J lost 9; bases outside the gene matches: 9. The CDR3 sequence: CASSQGTSGVSPQYF. CDR3 sequence (DNA): TGTGCCAGCAGCCAGGGGACTAGCGGGGTCTCTCCCCAGTACTTC.

CDR3 nucleotide sequence: TGTGCCAGCAGCTTAGCGGAGAGGCGGTACAATGAGCAGTTCTTC. Translating it yields CASSLAERRYNEQFF. The chain joins TRBV7-2 to TRBJ2-1; D remains ambiguous. The V gene lost 0 bases and the J gene lost 4 bases, with 10 bases spanning the gap. Germline CDR1 reads SGHTA; CDR2 reads FQGNSA. The CDR3 is 15 residues long.

The genes are TRBV5-8 and TRBJ1-5, with 7 bases aligning to TRBD1. CDR1 SGHTS and CDR2 YDEGEE come from the germline V gene. This CDR3 comprises 19 residues. V was pared by 6 bases and J by 1 base, with 19 bases of the junction left unmatched. The CDR3 DNA reads TGTGCCAGCACCTACTTTCCCGGGACAGCCGGCGGGAGCAATCAGCCCCAGCATTTT. This codes for CASTYFPGTAGGSNQPQHF. Combining the CDR3 with reference TRBV5-8 and TRBJ1-5 gives the whole variable domain EAGVTQSPTHLIKTRGQQATLRCSPISGHTSVYWYQQALGLGLQFLLWYDEGEERNRGNFPPRFSGRQFPNYSSELNVNALELEDSALYLCASTYFPGTAGGSNQPQHFGDGTRLSIL.

The chain uses TRBV6-1 and TRBJ2-3; 13 bases map to TRBD2. CDR3 size: 16 residues. With V trimmed by 4 bases and J by 4 bases, 5 bases remained unmatched. Germline CDR1 reads MNHNS; CDR2 reads SASEGT. The CDR3 reads CASSGGLAGIADTQYF. In nucleotides, the CDR3 is TGTGCCAGCAGTGGGGGACTAGCGGGGATTGCAGATACGCAGTATTTT.

This clone was detected once. The rearrangement links TRBV28 to TRBJ2-1, with 7 bases matching TRBD2. The germline V gene has CDR1 MDHEN and CDR2 SYDVKM. This CDR3 region has 16 residues. The trim removed 3 bases at V and 2 bases at J, leaving 7 bases unmatched. The CDR3 here is CASSLSGLVPYNEQFF. CDR3 nucleotide sequence: TGTGCCAGCAGTTTGTCTGGACTAGTCCCCTACAATGAGCAGTTCTTC.

The chain couples TRBV14 to TRBJ1-1; D uncertain. V was pared by 3 bases and J by 4 bases, with 18 bases between. The CDR3 is 16 residues long. From germline, CDR1 is SGHDN and CDR2 FVKESK. The CDR3 sequence is CASSQMAGGWVTEAFF. CDR3 nucleotide sequence: TGTGCCAGCAGCCAGATGGCGGGTGGGTGGGTCACTGAAGCTTTCTTT.

The chain joins TRBV13 to TRBJ1-2; 9 positions agree with TRBD1. The V gene's germline CDR1 is PRHDT and CDR2 FYEKMQ (reference sequence). J was trimmed by 6 bases and V by 4 bases; bases with no gene match: 3. The length of the CDR3 is 13 residues. The CDR3 protein is CASSWGTGHGYTF. In DNA, the CDR3 is TGTGCCAGCAGCTGGGGGACAGGGCATGGCTACACCTTC.

This chain links TRBV7-2 with TRBJ2-3, with 13 bases identical to TRBD2. This CDR3 has 19 residues. Germline assignment: CDR1 SGHTA and CDR2 FQGNSA. With V trimmed by 1 base and J by 8 bases, 15 bases remained unmatched. CDR3 coding DNA: TGTGCCAGCAGCTTAGTTCCCGACTACCGGACTAGCGGGAGTGGTACGCAGTATTTT. This codes for CASSLVPDYRTSGSGTQYF.

This clone appeared a few times. The V and J genes are TRBV18 and TRBJ1-3; no reliable D call. This CDR3 contains 16 residues. Deletions cut 2 bases from V and 0 bases from J, with 11 bases between. Germline values: CDR1 KGHSH, CDR2 LQKENI. The CDR3 here is CASSPSRHYSGNTIYF. The CDR3 DNA follows: TGTGCCAGCTCACCATCCAGGCATTACTCTGGAAACACCATATATTTT. The variable domain in full, completed from reference TRBV18 and TRBJ1-3, reads NAGVMQNPRHLVRRRGQEARLRCSPMKGHSHVYWYRQLPEEGLKFMVYLQKENIIDESGMPKERFSAEFPKEGPSILRIQQVVRGDSAAYFCASSPSRHYSGNTIYFGEGSWLTVV.

CDR3 sequence: CAIPQASGSHEKLFF. Here the CDR3 DNA reads TGCGCCATCCCCCAAGCGTCGGGAAGTCATGAAAAACTGTTTTTT. V gene TRBV5-1 combines with J gene TRBJ1-4; D gene ambiguous. The V and J ends lost 9 bases and 6 bases respectively, with 21 bases between them. CDR3 length: 15 amino acids. Germline V gene lookup returns CDR1 SGHRS and CDR2 YFSETQ.

This chain joins TRBV7-3 and TRBJ2-3; D is unclear. The V end lost 1 base, the J end lost 3 bases, and 8 bases lay between the germline ends. This CDR3 spans 14 amino acids. The germline CDR1 and CDR2 sequences are SGHTA and FQGTGA. Here the CDR3 DNA reads TGTGCCAGCAGCTTAAATAGAGTGACAGATACGCAGTATTTT. Translating it yields CASSLNRVTDTQYF.